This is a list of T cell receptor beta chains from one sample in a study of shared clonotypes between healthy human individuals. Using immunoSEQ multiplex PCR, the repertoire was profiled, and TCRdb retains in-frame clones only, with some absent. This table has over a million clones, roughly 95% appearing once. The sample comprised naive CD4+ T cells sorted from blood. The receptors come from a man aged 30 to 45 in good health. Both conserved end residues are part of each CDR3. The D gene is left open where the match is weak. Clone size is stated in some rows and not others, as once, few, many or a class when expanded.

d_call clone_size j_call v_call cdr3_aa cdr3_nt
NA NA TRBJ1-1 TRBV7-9 CASSKINGDTEAFF TGTGCCAGCAGTAAAATAAACGGGGACACTGAAGCTTTCTTT
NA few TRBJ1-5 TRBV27 CASSHKGAQHF TGTGCCAGCAGCCATAAGGGGGCCCAGCATTTT
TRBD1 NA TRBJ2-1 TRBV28 CASSLDVSQGVREQFF TGTGCCAGCAGTTTGGATGTGTCACAGGGGGTCAGGGAGCAGTTCTTC
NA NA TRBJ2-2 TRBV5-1 CASAAGKNTGELFF TGCGCCAGCGCTGCAGGGAAGAACACCGGGGAGCTGTTTTTT
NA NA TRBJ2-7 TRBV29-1 CSVVSSDKGDEQYF TGCAGCGTTGTTTCGTCAGATAAAGGGGACGAGCAGTACTTC
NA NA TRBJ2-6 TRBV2 CASSRAYPSGANVLTF TGTGCCAGCAGTCGTGCGTATCCGAGCGGGGCCAACGTCCTGACTTTC
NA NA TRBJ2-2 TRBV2 CASTGTSNTGELFF TGTGCCAGCACCGGGACGTCGAACACCGGGGAGCTGTTTTTT
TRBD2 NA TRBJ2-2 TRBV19 CASIGLAWELFF TGTGCCAGCATCGGACTAGCGTGGGAGCTGTTTTTT
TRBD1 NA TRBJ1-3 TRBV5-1 CASSAGQGNTIYF TGCGCCTCCTCGGCGGGACAGGGAAACACCATATATTTT
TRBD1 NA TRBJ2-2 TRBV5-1 CASMQGAIPTGELFF TGCGCCAGCATGCAGGGGGCTATCCCCACCGGGGAGCTGTTTTTT
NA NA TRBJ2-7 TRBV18 CASCRGQNYEQYF TGTGCCAGCTGCAGAGGACAAAACTACGAGCAGTACTTC
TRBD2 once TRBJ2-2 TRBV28 CASRRGGGRNTGELFF TGTGCCAGCAGGCGGGGGGGCGGCAGAAACACCGGGGAGCTGTTTTTT
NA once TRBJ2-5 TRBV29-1 CSVEVLRETQYF TGCAGCGTTGAAGTATTGAGGGAGACCCAGTACTTC
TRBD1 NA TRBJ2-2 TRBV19 CASSRQGANTGELFF TGTGCCAGTAGTAGACAGGGGGCGAACACCGGGGAGCTGTTTTTT
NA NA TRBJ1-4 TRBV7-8 CASSLVIEKLFF TGTGCCAGCAGCTTAGTGATTGAAAAACTGTTTTTT
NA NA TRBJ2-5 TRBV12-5 CASGVGSSITETQYF TGTGCTAGTGGTGTGGGATCTTCGATAACAGAGACCCAGTACTTC
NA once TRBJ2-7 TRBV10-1 CASSESGRANLKEQYF NA
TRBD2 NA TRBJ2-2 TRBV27 CASGGAGELFF TGTGCCAGCGGGGGGGCCGGGGAGCTGTTTTTT
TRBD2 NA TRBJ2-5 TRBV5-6 CASSLGVAGETQYF TGTGCCAGCAGCTTGGGGGTAGCGGGGGAGACCCAGTACTTC
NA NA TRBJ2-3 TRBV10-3 CAIASGIIDTQYF TGTGCCATCGCATCTGGGATTATAGATACGCAGTATTTT
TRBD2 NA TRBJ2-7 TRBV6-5 CASSWGLAGEQYF TGTGCCAGCAGTTGGGGACTAGCTGGCGAGCAGTACTTC
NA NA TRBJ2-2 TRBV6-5 CATRPGHSNTGELFF TGTGCCACCCGGCCGGGACACTCGAACACCGGGGAGCTGTTTTTT
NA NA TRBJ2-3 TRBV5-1 CASSFQGGADTQYF TGCGCCAGCAGCTTTCAGGGAGGCGCGGATACGCAGTATTTT
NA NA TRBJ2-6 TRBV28 CASSRVSGANVLTF TGTGCCAGCAGTAGAGTCTCTGGGGCCAACGTCCTGACTTTC
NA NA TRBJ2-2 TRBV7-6 CASSLARLGSNTGELFF TGTGCCAGCAGCTTAGCGCGTCTGGGTTCGAACACCGGGGAGCTGTTTTTT